Listed below are T cell receptor beta chains from one sample, sequenced in a study of Ad26.COV2.S vaccination and SARS-CoV-2 variants. Sequenced by immunoSEQ multiplex PCR; TCRdb stores in-frame clones only, minus some. The table lists around 500,000 clones, about nine tenths of them singletons, with 1.5% to 2% in the top ten. The starting material was peripheral blood, obtained in a trial of Ad26.COV2.S vaccine versus placebo. The receptors were sampled from a person between 18 and 65 years old who received the Ad26.COV2.S COVID-19 vaccine or a placebo. Both conserved end residues are part of each CDR3. D genes are given only for firm matches.

TRBV27	TRBD1	TRBJ1-5	CASSPGQGFRNQPQHF
TRBV10-2	NA	TRBJ1-5	CASSESQGRGQPQHF
TRBV5-4	TRBD2	TRBJ2-7	CASSVAGRSSYEQYF
TRBV15	NA	TRBJ1-5	CATSLSHNNQPQHF
TRBV27	NA	TRBJ2-1	CASSLVLGAYNEQFF
TRBV4-2	NA	TRBJ1-2	CASSHPQGMGANYGYTF
TRBV13	NA	TRBJ2-7	CASSIVTGSLDYEQYF
TRBV27	NA	TRBJ2-3	CASSLRPLSSTDTQYF
TRBV9	NA	TRBJ1-4	CASSVGPGPTTNEKLFF
TRBV2	NA	TRBJ2-7	CASSLPPGETIYEQYF
TRBV18	NA	TRBJ2-1	CASSPKEEQFF